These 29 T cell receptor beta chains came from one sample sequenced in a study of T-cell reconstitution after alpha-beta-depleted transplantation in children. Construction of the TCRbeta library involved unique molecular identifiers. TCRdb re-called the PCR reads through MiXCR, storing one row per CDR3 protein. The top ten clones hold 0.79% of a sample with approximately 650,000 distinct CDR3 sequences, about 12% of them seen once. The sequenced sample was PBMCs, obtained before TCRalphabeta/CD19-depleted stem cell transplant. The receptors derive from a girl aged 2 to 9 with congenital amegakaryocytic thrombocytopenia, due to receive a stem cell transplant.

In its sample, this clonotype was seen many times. CDR3 nucleotides: TGTGCCATCAGTGAGTCCGATCCCCCTAGCGGGAGGGCCTACGAGCAGTACTTC. Translated: CAISESDPPSGRAYEQYF. The V and J genes are TRBV10-3 and TRBJ2-7; 12 positions agree with TRBD2. Losses at the gene ends were 0 bases for V and 2 bases for J; bases not matched to a gene: 8. The CDR3 loop spans 18 amino acids. The germline CDR1 and CDR2 sequences are ENHRY and SYGVKD.

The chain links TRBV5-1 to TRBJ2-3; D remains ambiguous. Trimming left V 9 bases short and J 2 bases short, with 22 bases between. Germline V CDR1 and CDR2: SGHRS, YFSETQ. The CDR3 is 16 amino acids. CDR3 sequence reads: CATARTAEWHTDTQYF. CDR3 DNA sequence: TGCGCCACCGCGAGAACCGCGGAGTGGCACACAGATACGCAGTATTTT.

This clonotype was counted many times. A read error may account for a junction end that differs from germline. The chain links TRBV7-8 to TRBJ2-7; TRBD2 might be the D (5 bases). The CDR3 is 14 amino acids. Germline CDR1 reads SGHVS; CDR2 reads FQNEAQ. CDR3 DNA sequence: TGTGCCAGCAGCGTAGCGCCGGCGACCTACGAGCAGTACTTC. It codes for CASSVAPATYEQYF.

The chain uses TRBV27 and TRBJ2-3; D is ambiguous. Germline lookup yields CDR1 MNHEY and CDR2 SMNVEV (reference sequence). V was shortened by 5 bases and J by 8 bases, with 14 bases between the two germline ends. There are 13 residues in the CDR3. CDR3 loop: CASSPHPDGTQYF. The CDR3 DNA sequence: TGTGCCAGCAGTCCACACCCTGATGGTACGCAGTATTTT.

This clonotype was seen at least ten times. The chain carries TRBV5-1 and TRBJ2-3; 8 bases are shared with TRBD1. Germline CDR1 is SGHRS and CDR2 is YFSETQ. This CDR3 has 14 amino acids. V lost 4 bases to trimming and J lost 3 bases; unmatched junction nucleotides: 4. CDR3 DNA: TGCGCCAGCAGCAAACGGGACAGGACAGATACGCAGTATTTT. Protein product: CASSKRDRTDTQYF.

CDR3 loop: CSASSGTADEKLFF. CDR3 nucleotides: TGCAGTGCTAGTTCCGGGACAGCAGATGAAAAACTGTTTTTT. This rearrangement joins TRBV20-1 to TRBJ1-4, with 7 bases matching TRBD1. The CDR3 totals 14 residues. With 3 bases clipped from V and 6 bases from J, the junction kept 7 bases outside the gene matches. The germline CDR1 and CDR2 sequences are DFQATT and SNEGSKA (reference sequence).

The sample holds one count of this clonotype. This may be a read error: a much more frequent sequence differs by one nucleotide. The CDR3 here is CARGLHNPYEQYF. CDR3 in DNA: TGTGCTCGTGGTTTGCATAACCCCTACGAGCAGTACTTC. V usage is TRBV12-5 and J usage is TRBJ2-7; D unclear. The CDR3 extends over 13 amino acids. CDR1 is LGHNT and CDR2 is FRNRAP in the germline V gene.

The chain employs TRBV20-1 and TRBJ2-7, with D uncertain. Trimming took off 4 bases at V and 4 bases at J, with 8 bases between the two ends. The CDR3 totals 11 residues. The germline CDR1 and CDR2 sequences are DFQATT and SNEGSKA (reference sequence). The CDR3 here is CSATQWYEQYF. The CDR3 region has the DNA TGCAGTGCTACGCAGTGGTACGAGCAGTACTTC.

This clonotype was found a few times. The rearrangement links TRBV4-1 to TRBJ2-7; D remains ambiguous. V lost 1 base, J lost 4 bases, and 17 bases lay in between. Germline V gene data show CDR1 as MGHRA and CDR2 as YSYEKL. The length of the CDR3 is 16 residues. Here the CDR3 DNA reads TGCGCCAGCAGCCAAGCCCGGACCCAACTTCTTTACGAGCAGTACTTC. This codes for CASSQARTQLLYEQYF.

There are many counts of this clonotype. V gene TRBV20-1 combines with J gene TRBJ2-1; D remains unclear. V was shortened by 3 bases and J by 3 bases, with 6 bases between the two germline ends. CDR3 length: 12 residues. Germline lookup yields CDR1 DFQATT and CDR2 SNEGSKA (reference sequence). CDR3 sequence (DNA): TGCAGTGCTAGGTACTACTACAATGAGCAGTTCTTC. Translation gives CSARYYYNEQFF.

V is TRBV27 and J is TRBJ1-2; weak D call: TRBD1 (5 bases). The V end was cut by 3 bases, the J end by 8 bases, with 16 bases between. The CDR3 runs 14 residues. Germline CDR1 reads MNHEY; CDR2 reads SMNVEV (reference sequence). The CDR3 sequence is CASSFRARAEGYTF. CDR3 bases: TGTGCCAGCAGTTTCAGAGCCAGGGCGGAAGGCTACACCTTC.

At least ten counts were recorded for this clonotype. CDR3 sequence: CASSPSRRSSYEQYF. DNA for the CDR3: TGTGCCAGCAGCCCCTCCAGACGGAGCTCCTACGAGCAGTACTTC. This sequence joins TRBV14 and TRBJ2-7; D remains ambiguous. Trimming removed 4 bases at V and 0 bases at J, with 13 bases between. Germline V gene data show CDR1 as SGHDN and CDR2 as FVKESK. The CDR3 is made up of 15 amino acids.

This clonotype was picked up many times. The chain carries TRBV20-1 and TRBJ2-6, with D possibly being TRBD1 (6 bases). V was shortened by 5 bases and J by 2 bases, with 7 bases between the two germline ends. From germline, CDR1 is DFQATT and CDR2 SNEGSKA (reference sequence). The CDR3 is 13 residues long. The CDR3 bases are TGCAGTGCTCGACAGGCTGGGGCCAACGTCCTGACTTTC. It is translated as CSARQAGANVLTF.

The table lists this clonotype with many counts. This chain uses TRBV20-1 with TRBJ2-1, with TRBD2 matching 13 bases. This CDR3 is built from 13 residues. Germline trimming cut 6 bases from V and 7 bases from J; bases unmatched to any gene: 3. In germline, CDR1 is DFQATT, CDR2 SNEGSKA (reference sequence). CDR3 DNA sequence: TGCAGTGCAAAGGGACTAGCGGGAAATGAGCAGTTCTTC. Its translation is CSAKGLAGNEQFF.

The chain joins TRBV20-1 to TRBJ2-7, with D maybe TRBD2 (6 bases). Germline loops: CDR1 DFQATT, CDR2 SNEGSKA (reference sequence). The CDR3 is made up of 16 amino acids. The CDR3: CSNLVLRRENVYEQYF. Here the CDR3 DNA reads TGCAGCAACTTAGTTCTTCGGCGGGAAAACGTCTACGAGCAGTACTTC.

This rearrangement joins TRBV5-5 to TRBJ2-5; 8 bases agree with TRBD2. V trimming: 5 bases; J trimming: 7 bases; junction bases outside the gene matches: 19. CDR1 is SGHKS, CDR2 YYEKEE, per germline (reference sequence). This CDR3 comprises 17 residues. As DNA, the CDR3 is TGTGCCAGCAGATTGCATCTCTCAGCGGGAGAAATGGGGACCCAGTACTTC. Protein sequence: CASRLHLSAGEMGTQYF.

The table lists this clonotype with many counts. As DNA, the CDR3 is TGCAGTGCTCCGGGACTAGCGTCGGATACGCAGTATTTT. Translated, it gives CSAPGLASDTQYF. V and J are TRBV20-1 and TRBJ2-3, with 10 nucleotides matching TRBD2. The CDR3 spans 13 residues. CDR1 and CDR2 (germline): DFQATT, SNEGSKA (reference sequence). V was clipped by 5 bases and J by 6 bases; unmatched bases: 5.

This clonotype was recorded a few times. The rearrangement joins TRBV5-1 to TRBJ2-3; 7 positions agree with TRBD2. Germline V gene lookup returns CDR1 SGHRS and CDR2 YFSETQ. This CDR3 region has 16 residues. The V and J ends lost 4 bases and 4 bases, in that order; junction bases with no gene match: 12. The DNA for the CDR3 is TGCGCCAGCAGCGGGGCTCTAGCGGCCTTCGCAGATACGCAGTATTTT. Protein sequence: CASSGALAAFADTQYF.

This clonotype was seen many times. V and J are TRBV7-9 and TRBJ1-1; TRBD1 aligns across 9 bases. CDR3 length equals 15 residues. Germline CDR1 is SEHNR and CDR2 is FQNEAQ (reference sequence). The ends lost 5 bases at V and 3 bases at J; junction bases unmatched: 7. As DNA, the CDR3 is TGTGCCAGCAGCACCGGGACAGGGCCGGACACTGAAGCTTTCTTT. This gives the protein CASSTGTGPDTEAFF.

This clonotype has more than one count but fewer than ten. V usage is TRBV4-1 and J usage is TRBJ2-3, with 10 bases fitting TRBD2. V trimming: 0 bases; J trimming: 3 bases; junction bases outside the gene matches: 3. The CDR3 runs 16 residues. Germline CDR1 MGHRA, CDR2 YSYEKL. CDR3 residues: CASSQDSGRSTDTQYF. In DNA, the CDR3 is TGCGCCAGCAGCCAAGATAGCGGGAGGTCGACAGATACGCAGTATTTT.

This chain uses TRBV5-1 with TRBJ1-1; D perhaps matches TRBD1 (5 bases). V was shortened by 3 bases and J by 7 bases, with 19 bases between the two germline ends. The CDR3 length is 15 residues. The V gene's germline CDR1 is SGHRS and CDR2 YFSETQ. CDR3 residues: CASSSMTGTASEAFF. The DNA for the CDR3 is TGCGCCAGCAGCTCGATGACCGGGACCGCGAGTGAAGCTTTCTTT.

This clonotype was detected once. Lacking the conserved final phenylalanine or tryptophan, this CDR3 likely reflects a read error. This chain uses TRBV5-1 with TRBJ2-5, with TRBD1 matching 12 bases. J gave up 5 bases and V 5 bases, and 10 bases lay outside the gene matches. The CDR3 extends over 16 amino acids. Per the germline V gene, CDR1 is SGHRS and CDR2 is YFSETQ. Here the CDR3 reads CASRGTGGFFGETQYL. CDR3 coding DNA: TGCGCCAGCAGAGGGACAGGGGGCTTTTTCGGGGAGACCCAGTACCTC.

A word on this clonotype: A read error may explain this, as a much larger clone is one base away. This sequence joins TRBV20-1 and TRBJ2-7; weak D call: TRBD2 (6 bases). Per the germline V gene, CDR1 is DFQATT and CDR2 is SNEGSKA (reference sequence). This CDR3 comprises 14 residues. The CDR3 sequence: CGASERSLFYEQYF. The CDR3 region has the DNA TGCGGTGCTAGCGAGCGGTCATTGTTCTACGAGCAGTACTTC.

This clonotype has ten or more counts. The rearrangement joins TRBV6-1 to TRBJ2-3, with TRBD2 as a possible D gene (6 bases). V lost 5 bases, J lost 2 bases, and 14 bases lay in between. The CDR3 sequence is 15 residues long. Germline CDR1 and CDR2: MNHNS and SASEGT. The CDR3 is CASSLYSGTTDTQYF. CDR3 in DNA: TGTGCCAGCAGTCTGTATAGCGGAACCACAGATACGCAGTATTTT.

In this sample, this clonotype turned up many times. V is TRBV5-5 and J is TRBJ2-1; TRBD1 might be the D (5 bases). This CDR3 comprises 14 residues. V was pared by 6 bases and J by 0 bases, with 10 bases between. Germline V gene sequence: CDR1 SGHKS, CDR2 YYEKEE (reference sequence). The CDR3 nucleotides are TGTGCCAGCATCACTGACAGCTCCTACAATGAGCAGTTCTTC. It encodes CASITDSSYNEQFF.

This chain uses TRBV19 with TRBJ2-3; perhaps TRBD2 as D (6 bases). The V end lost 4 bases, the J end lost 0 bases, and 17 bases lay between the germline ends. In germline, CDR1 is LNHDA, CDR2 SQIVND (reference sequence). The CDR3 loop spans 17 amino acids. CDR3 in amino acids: CASSTNPSGVSTDTQYF. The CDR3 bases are TGTGCCAGTAGTACCAACCCCTCGGGGGTTAGCACAGATACGCAGTATTTT.

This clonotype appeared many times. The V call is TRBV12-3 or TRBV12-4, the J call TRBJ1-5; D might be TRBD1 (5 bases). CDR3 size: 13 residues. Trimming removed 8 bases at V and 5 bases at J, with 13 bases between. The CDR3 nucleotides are TGTGCCAGCGTGGGGCAGGGATATCAGCCCCAGCATTTT. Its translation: CASVGQGYQPQHF.

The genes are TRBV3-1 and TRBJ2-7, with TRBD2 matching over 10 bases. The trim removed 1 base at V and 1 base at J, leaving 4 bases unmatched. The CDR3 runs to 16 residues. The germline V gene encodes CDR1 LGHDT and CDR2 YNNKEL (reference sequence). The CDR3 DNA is TGTGCCAGCAGCCAAGCCCTAGCGGGAGTTTCCTACGAGCAGTACTTC. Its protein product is CASSQALAGVSYEQYF.

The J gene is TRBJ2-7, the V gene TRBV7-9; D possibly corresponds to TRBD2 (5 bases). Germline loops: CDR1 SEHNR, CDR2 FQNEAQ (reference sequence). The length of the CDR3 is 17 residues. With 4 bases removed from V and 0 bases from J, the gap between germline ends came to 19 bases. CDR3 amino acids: CASSSESTEDLSYEQYF. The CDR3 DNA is TGTGCCAGCAGCTCCGAGTCTACGGAGGATCTCTCCTACGAGCAGTACTTC.